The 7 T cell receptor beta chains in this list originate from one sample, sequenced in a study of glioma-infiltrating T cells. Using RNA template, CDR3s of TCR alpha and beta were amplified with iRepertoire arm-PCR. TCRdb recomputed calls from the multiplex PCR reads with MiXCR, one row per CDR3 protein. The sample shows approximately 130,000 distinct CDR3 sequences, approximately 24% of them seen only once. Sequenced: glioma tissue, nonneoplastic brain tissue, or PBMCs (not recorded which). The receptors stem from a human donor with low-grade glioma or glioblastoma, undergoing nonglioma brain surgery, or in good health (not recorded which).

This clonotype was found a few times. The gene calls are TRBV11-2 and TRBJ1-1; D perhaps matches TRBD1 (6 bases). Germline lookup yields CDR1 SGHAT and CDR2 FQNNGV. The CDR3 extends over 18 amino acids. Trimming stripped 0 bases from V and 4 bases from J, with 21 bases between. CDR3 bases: TGTGCCAGCAGCTTAGATTCATTCCAGGGGAGGGCTCCCACTGAAGCTTTCTTT. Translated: CASSLDSFQGRAPTEAFF.

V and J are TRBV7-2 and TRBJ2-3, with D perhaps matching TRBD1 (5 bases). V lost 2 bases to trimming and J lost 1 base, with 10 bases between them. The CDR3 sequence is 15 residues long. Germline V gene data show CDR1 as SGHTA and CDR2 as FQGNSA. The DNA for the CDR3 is TGTGCCAGCAGCTTACAGGGAACTCGCACAGATACGCAGTATTTT. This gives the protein CASSLQGTRTDTQYF.

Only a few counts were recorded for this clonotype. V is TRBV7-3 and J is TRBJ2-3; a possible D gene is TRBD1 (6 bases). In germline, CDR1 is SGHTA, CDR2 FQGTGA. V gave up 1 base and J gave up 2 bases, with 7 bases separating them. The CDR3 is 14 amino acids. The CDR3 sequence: CASSLRQDTDTQYF. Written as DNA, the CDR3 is TGTGCCAGCAGCTTAAGACAGGACACAGATACGCAGTATTTT.

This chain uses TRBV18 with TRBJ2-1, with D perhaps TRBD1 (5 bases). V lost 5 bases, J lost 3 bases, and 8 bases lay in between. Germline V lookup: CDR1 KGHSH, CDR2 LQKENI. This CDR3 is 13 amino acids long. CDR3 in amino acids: CASSTDSYNEQFF. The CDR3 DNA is TGTGCCAGCTCAACCGACAGCTACAATGAGCAGTTCTTC.

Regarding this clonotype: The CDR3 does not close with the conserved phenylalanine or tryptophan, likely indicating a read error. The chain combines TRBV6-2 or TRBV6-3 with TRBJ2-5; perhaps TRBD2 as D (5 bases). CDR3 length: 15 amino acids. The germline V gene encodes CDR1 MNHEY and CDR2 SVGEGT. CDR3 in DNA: TGCGCCAGCAGTACTCGGGGTGATACCGGGGAGACCCAGTACTCC. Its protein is CASSTRGDTGETQYS.

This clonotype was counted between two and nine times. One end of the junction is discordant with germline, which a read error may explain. The CDR3 region has the DNA TGTGCCAGCACCCTTGGGTTGGCCCACACTGAAGCTCTCTTT. Translation: CASTLGLAHTEALF. The chain carries TRBV28 and TRBJ1-1; D uncertain. Per the germline V gene, CDR1 is MDHEN and CDR2 is SYDVKM. This CDR3 comprises 14 residues.

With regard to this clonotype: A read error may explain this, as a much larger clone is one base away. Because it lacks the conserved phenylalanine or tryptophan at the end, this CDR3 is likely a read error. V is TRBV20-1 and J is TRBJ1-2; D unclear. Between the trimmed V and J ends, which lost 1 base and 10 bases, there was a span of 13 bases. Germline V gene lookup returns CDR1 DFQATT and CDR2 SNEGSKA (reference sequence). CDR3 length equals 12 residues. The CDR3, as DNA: TGCAGTGCTAGAGTGGACCGGGGAACCTACACCCTC. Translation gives CSARVDRGTYTL.